This T cell receptor beta chain was profiled in a study of cytomegalovirus exposure and HLA in healthy donors (dated by TCRdb to about 2017). At the level of the whole study: In an earlier analysis of some 610 of the donors, 276 Gb of sequence data and about 110 million unique TCR beta sequences from 150 million to 200 million T cells were reported. The study aimed to test whether cataloging public T cell receptors could reveal signatures of past pathogen exposure. In the later analysis, no new phenotypic data were used to find candidate immune exposures; instead, reliance was placed on TCR beta sequences and their occurrence across donors. HLA typing included class I and class II loci at four-digit resolution. In an earlier analysis of 500 to 650 of the donors, high-throughput TCR beta sequencing was used to judge whether each TCR beta V gene segment behaved as functional or pseudogenic. Using immunosequencing, the study profiled T cell repertoires from around 680 subjects and related those repertoires to cytomegalovirus serostatus. A later analysis re-analyzed previously published TCR beta repertoires from roughly 690 donors and added high-resolution HLA genotyping to study TCR occurrence patterns. Donor age, sex, ethnicity and CMV serostatus were collected together with the repertoire data. An early release covering over 500 HLA-typed donors comprised about 300 gigabases of sequencing data and about 90 million unique TCR sequences. A handful of DR-DQ haplotypes were handled as single units for association and clustering because linkage in the cohort was strong. The number of typed donors differed by locus: about 620-640 for A, B, C, DRB1 and DQB1; 522 for DQA1; 600 to 610 for DPA1; and 450 to 480 for DPB1. The genetic ancestry cluster associated with self-reported Caucasian donors included approximately 85% of the approximately 400 genotyped donors. Along with the roughly 670-subject first cohort, a separate validation cohort of 120 different subjects was used. All discovery cohort repertoires had been generated using a single sequencing platform. A later genetic analysis took genome-wide SNP genotypes for about 65% of the 666 donors and used that subset as a discovery cohort. To predict cytomegalovirus infection status, the study brought together high-throughput TCR immunosequencing, statistical association of individual TCRs with disease status, and machine learning. On average, 235,054 unique TCR beta nucleotide sequences were sequenced per donor among about 400 genotyped donors of the cohort, with about 19% of those sequences being non-productive.

The cohort consisted of hundreds of healthy bone marrow donors. Cohort members were all nominally healthy when sampled, although unrecorded immune exposures were likely present. The donor was CMV seronegative and was included in the group of under 450 seronegative cohort members. Each donor provided a peripheral blood sample, and peripheral blood mononuclear cells were used for TCR beta sequencing. The Qiagen DNeasy Blood Extraction Kit was used to extract genomic DNA from the blood cell samples. Library generation was performed with the immunoSEQ multiplex PCR assay. For the multiplex PCR, a mixture combining 60 forward primers for TCR Vbeta segments and 13 reverse primers for TCR Jbeta segments was used. Amplification of the CDR3 region of rearranged TCR beta genes was performed with a multiplex PCR assay on genomic DNA. Amplified TCR beta libraries were sequenced as 87-base-pair reads on the Illumina HiSeq System. The original pipeline was this. In a later analysis, some 80 million unique TCR beta chains were counted across the 690 or so repertoires, and roughly 11 million of these chains were shared by at least two donors. Raw reads were error-corrected and collapsed into unique sequences with a nearest-neighbor algorithm that merged closely related sequences to remove PCR and sequencing errors. To assign V, D and J gene segments, CDR3 sequences were aligned to IMGT reference sequences. For a sequence to be retained, at least a six-nucleotide match to both a V gene segment and a J gene segment was required. A rearrangement counted as productive if the CDR3 had no stop codons and remained in frame with V and J, and every other rearrangement counted as non-productive. CDR3 was defined by IMGT convention, running from the second conserved V-encoded cysteine to the conserved J-encoded phenylalanine. In an earlier analysis of some 550 of the donors, sequences lacking an unambiguous match to a single V gene segment were excluded. In an earlier analysis of more than 500 of the donors, a V segment was called functional when productive rearrangements were above 56.7%, and segregating when the standard deviation between donors exceeded 5%. A statistical classification framework was built to diagnose cytomegalovirus status from the catalog of TCR beta chain sequences. A later analysis assigned V and J genes by comparing TCR nucleotide sequences with IMGT/GENE-DB human TR gene sequences. In a later analysis, CDR3 sequences and most-parsimonious VDJ recombination scenarios were assigned using the TCRdist pipeline. In a later analysis, each TCR beta chain was defined by its CDR3 amino acid sequence together with its V-gene family, and reads without a unique V-gene family were excluded. In a later analysis, 450 to 600 highly shared, low-generation-probability nucleotide sequences were removed to address suspected cross-contamination and a sequencing artifact. For each public chain, a later analysis derived a clonal expansion index from normalized ranks of inferred template counts within each repertoire. In a later analysis, generation probabilities were computed with a VDJ recombination model fitted to out-of-frame rearrangements, and the resulting probabilities were checked against IGoR. A later analysis scored TCR-TCR, TCR-HLA and TCR-CMV co-occurrence with hypergeometric tests, applying a repertoire-size bias correction to TCR pairs. A later analysis estimated false discovery rates by permuting HLA or CMV assignments 20 times. In a later analysis, co-occurring TCRs were grouped using DBSCAN, and TCRdist sequence similarity was added for clustering within HLA-allele-positive subsets. Repertoires with fewer than 30,000 or more than 120,000 public chains were left out of co-occurrence clustering, as were several repertoires with anomalous nucleotide sharing. Here the immuneACCESS table is served through TCRdb, limited to in-frame sequences with V and J called. Missing clones are a known gap in these copies; in checked studies unresolved V genes cover under half, and the rest lacks a known reason. V and J calls and clone size follow that table, whereas D and trimming were derived from the DNA. The sample table records 45,000 to 60,000 clones; around 68% of these occur just once. The ten largest clones represent roughly 6.5% of the sample.

Findings and caveats that apply to the study as a whole: Several of the top co-occurrence clusters appeared to be linked to parvovirus B19, influenza, CMV and Epstein-Barr virus, according to a later analysis. CMV serostatus was the only immune exposure information available for the cohort. An association between a missense DCLRE1C variant and V-gene and J-gene trimming of TCR beta chains was found in a later genetic analysis and replicated in an independent cohort. A further reported finding was that TCR beta sequences accurately predicted the HLA-A and HLA-B alleles for most subjects in the first cohort. A later genetic analysis reported fewer N-insertions in productive TCRs among donors in an Asian-associated ancestry cluster than the approximately 700-donor mean. HLA typing was unavailable for some donors at each locus, so association tests used only the typed subset. Broadly in line with IMGT annotations, most TCR beta V segments showed up in productive rearrangements about 87% or about 30% of the time in an earlier analysis of under 700 of the donors. The authors suggested that the approach could potentially be extended to other disease states and immunological phenotypes. Cytomegalovirus status was reported to be diagnosed by the classifier with high specificity and sensitivity in both the original and validation cohorts. Because counts were too low, roughly 17 rarely observed V segments, including chromosome 9 orphons, were left out of the earlier analysis of 587 of the donors. The study listed approximately 150 TCR beta chains as associated with cytomegalovirus. Specific HLA alleles were associated with 15,000 to 20,000 TCR beta sequences at a false discovery rate of 0.05 in a later analysis. In vitro tests confirmed that a few of the cytomegalovirus-associated TCR beta chains recognize cytomegalovirus antigens. In a later analysis, HLA-associated TCR beta chains showed more clonal expansion and lower generation probabilities than non-associated chains that were equally common. The presence/absence analyses assumed that sequencing depth was roughly uniform across donors, and that assumption may not be true. Most TCR sequences were seen in very few donors, while some public TCRs were found in many individuals. Most CMV-associated TCR beta chains appeared to be HLA-restricted in a later analysis, and the HLA associations seemed to be driven largely by CMV exposure. The cohort was sequenced for TCR beta chains only, and without alpha or paired-chain data the features that could be detected were limited. Strong co-occurrence of HLA alleles, especially DR and DQ, made assigning TCR associations to individual alleles difficult. Some IMGT-functional V segments, including TRBV6-2 and TRBV6-3, could not be told apart with the 87-base-pair reads, so those segments were excluded. According to a later analysis, TCR association rates differed among HLA loci, with DRB1 alleles showing the most associated TCRs and HLA-C alleles showing the fewest. A group of highly shared sequence variants was considered likely to be a technical artifact of the sequencing pipeline. Correlated functional status among segregating V segments might reflect linkage disequilibrium, but an unknown experimental factor could not be ruled out.

For this clone: Its antigen target is currently unknown. There are no base qualities to consult, and no much larger clone falls within one base.

CDR1 and CDR2 were assigned from the germline V gene as SGHRS and YFSETQ. The CDR3, cysteine through phenylalanine, is 15 amino acids long. Only the CDR3 DNA stays, 45 bases, in frame from base 1. V has 4 bases trimmed and J has 8 bases trimmed; junction bases matching no gene number 14. Sample: PBMCs. This clonotype was sampled from a man aged 25-45 years in good health and CMV-seronegative. The chain joins TRBV5-1 to TRBJ1-1, with TRBD1 matching 7 junction bases. The encoded CDR3 is CASSAAQGGAREAFF. The nucleotides are TGCGCCAGCAGCGCCGCCCAGGGGGGCGCGCGCGAAGCTTTCTTT.